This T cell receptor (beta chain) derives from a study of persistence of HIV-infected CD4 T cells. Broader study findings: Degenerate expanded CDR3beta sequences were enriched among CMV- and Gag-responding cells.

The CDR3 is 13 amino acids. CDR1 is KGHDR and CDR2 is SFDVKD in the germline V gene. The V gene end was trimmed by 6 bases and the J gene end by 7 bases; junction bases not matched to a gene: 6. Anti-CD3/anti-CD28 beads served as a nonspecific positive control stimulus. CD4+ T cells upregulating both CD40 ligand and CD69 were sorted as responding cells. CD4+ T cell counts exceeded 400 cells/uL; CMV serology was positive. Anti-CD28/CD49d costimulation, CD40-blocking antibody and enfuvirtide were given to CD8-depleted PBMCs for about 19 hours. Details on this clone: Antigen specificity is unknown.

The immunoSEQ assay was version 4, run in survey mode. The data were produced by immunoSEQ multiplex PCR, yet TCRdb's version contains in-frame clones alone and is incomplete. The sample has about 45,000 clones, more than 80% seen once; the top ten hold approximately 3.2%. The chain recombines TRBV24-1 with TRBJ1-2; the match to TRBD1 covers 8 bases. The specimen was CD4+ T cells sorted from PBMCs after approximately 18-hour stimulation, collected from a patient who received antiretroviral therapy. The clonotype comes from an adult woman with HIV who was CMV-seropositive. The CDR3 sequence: CATSRTGSSGYTF. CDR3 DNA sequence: TGTGCCACCAGTAGGACAGGGTCGTCTGGCTACACCTTC.